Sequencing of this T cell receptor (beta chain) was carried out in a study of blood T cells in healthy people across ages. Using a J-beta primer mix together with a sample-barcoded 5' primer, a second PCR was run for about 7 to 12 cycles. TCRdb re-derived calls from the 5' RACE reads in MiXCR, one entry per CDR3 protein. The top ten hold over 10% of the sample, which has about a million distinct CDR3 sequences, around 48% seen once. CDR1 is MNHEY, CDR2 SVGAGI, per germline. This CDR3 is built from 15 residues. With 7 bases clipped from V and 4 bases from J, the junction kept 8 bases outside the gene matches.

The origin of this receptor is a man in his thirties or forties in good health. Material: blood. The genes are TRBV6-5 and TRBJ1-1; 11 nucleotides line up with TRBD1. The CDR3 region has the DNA TGTGCCAGCAATACCGCCGGGACAGGGGGCACTGAAGCTTTCTTT. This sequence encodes CASNTAGTGGTEAFF.